The 24 T cell receptor beta chains below were found in one sample sequenced in a study of blood T cells in healthy people across ages. It was with a sample-barcoded 5' primer and a J-beta primer mix that a second PCR of roughly 7 to 12 cycles was run. TCRdb re-called the 5' RACE reads through MiXCR, storing one row per CDR3 protein. This table holds about 830,000 distinct CDR3 sequences, around 62% found once. Material: blood. The receptors come from a man aged 25 to 40 in good health.

The J gene is TRBJ2-1, the V gene TRBV20-1; the match to TRBD2 covers 12 bases. The CDR3 loop spans 17 amino acids. The ends lost 4 bases at V and 2 bases at J; junction bases unmatched: 9. Germline V gene sequence: CDR1 DFQATT, CDR2 SNEGSKA (reference sequence). The CDR3 loop reads CSATWGGTSGPYNEQFF. As DNA, the CDR3 is TGCAGTGCTACTTGGGGAGGGACTAGCGGGCCCTACAATGAGCAGTTCTTC.

The gene calls are TRBV7-2 and TRBJ2-5, with D possibly TRBD2 on 6 matching bases. Germline assignment: CDR1 SGHTA and CDR2 FQGNSA. The CDR3 totals 16 residues. The V end lost 5 bases, the J end lost 2 bases, and 18 bases lay between the germline ends. For the CDR3, the DNA is TGTGCCAGCAGCCTCGCCGTAGGGGCGGGGCAAGAGACCCAGTACTTC. It yields the protein CASSLAVGAGQETQYF.

The V gene is TRBV12-3 or TRBV12-4, the J gene TRBJ2-1; tentatively, D is TRBD1 or TRBD2 (5 bases each). Trimming shortened V by 3 bases and J by 15 bases, and 15 bases separated the two germline ends. The CDR3 runs 12 residues. The CDR3 sequence is CASSLGPQELFF. The CDR3 DNA reads TGTGCCAGCAGTTTGGGACCCCAAGAACTGTTCTTC.

The chain recombines TRBV7-2 with TRBJ2-3; D perhaps matches TRBD2 (5 bases). The CDR3 is 14 residues long. Looked up from germline, CDR1 is SGHTA and CDR2 is FQGNSA. V dropped 7 bases and J dropped 9 bases, with 20 bases sitting between them. The CDR3 loop is CASTPGAASGTQYF. The CDR3 coding sequence is TGTGCCAGCACCCCAGGAGCGGCCAGTGGAACGCAGTATTTT.

The rearrangement uses TRBV6-1 and TRBJ1-6; D gene ambiguous. The length of the CDR3 is 12 residues. Per germline, CDR1 MNHNS and CDR2 SASEGT. V dropped 6 bases and J dropped 7 bases, with 7 bases sitting between them. CDR3 in amino acids: CASRQQNSPLHF. The CDR3 coding sequence is TGTGCCAGCAGACAGCAAAATTCACCCCTCCACTTT.

This chain links TRBV29-1 with TRBJ1-2; unclear D gene. Trimming took off 2 bases at V and 2 bases at J, with 15 bases between the two ends. The germline V gene has CDR1 SQVTM and CDR2 ANQGSEA. The CDR3 is made up of 15 amino acids. DNA for the CDR3: TGCAGCGTTGAATTGGCAGGCGAGGGAAACTATGGCTACACCTTC. Residues: CSVELAGEGNYGYTF.

The rearrangement links TRBV5-1 to TRBJ2-5; the D is unclear. Trimming cost V 0 bases and J 0 bases, with 12 bases left between them. Per germline, CDR1 SGHRS and CDR2 YFSETQ. This CDR3 has 16 amino acids. DNA for the CDR3: TGCGCCAGCAGCTTGGCCCCGGGCCTAGACCAAGAGACCCAGTACTTC. It is translated as CASSLAPGLDQETQYF.

The J gene is TRBJ2-5, the V gene TRBV6-2 or TRBV6-3; 8 positions match TRBD2. This CDR3 has 17 amino acids. Unmatched junction bases numbered 13, after V lost 6 bases and J lost 1 base. CDR1 is MNHEY and CDR2 is SVGEGT in the germline V gene. DNA of the CDR3: TGTGCCAGCAGCCGTACTCTCGGGGGGGCTTTCCAAGAGACCCAGTACTTC. Protein product: CASSRTLGGAFQETQYF.

The chain couples TRBV6-1 to TRBJ2-4; 7 bases align to TRBD1. The closer fit of TRBJ2-5 to the DNA end suggests the J call may be wrong. This CDR3 is 15 amino acids long. Germline assignment: CDR1 MNHNS and CDR2 SASEGT. The CDR3 sequence is CASRDQTGTQETQYF. In DNA form, the CDR3 reads TGTGCCAGCAGGGACCAGACAGGGACGCAAGAGACCCAGTACTTC.

A remark on this clonotype: Mismatch with germline at one junction end may stem from a read error. This CDR3 is CTSSIGTGGAYEQYF. As DNA, the CDR3 is TGTACCAGCAGTATAGGGACAGGGGGGGCCTACGAGCAGTACTTC. The genes are TRBV27 and TRBJ2-7; 11 bases fit TRBD1. Germline loops: CDR1 MNHEY, CDR2 SMNVEV (reference sequence). CDR3 length: 15 residues.

This clonotype was seen a handful of times. The rearrangement links TRBV20-1 to TRBJ2-3; D gene unclear. Germline V gene data show CDR1 as DFQATT and CDR2 as SNEGSKA (reference sequence). V dropped 3 bases and J dropped 5 bases, with 9 bases sitting between them. CDR3 length equals 12 residues. This CDR3 is CSARETGDTQYF. CDR3 nucleotide sequence: TGCAGTGCTAGGGAGACTGGAGATACGCAGTATTTT.

The V call is TRBV27, the J call TRBJ2-7; D ambiguous. Germline lookup yields CDR1 MNHEY and CDR2 SMNVEV (reference sequence). The CDR3 extends over 12 amino acids. Deletions cut 8 bases from V and 0 bases from J, with 8 bases between. The CDR3 nucleotides are TGTGCCAGCTACTCAAGCTCCTACGAGCAGTACTTC. This translates into CASYSSSYEQYF.

This clonotype was counted a few times. The chain joins TRBV20-1 to TRBJ2-1; a possible D gene is TRBD2 (6 bases). The CDR3 covers 16 residues. Germline assignment: CDR1 DFQATT and CDR2 SNEGSKA (reference sequence). V dropped 6 bases and J dropped 4 bases, with 22 bases sitting between them. The CDR3 DNA reads as TGCAGTGCCGGAAACCGCGGGGCCCCACCGTACAATGAGCAGTTCTTC. Translating it yields CSAGNRGAPPYNEQFF.

This clonotype was seen once. This sequence joins TRBV7-6 and TRBJ2-5; TRBD1 or TRBD2 may be the D gene (5 bases each). The CDR3 covers 15 residues. Germline CDR1 SGHVS, CDR2 FNYEAQ. Trimming pared 5 bases from V and 3 bases from J, leaving 16 bases between. The CDR3 nucleotides read TGTGCCAGCAGCACCCCGTCCGGGGCAGAAGAGACCCAGTACTTC. This sequence encodes CASSTPSGAEETQYF.

This clonotype was seen only a few times. This rearrangement joins TRBV2 to TRBJ1-4; D uncertain. Germline assignment: CDR1 SNHLY and CDR2 FYNNEI. The CDR3 spans 15 residues. Trimming cost V 5 bases and J 0 bases, with 10 bases left between them. For the CDR3, the DNA is TGTGCCAGCAGTCAAAACCTTGCAACTAATGAAAAACTGTTTTTT. It codes for CASSQNLATNEKLFF.

The V gene is TRBV6-5, the J gene TRBJ1-2; D not certain. The V end lost 5 bases, the J end lost 3 bases, and 13 bases lay between the germline ends. CDR1 and CDR2 from the germline V gene are MNHEY and SVGAGI. The CDR3 is made up of 14 amino acids. DNA of the CDR3: TGTGCCAGCAGTACAGCAATGGGCTACTATGGCTACACCTTC. It codes for CASSTAMGYYGYTF.

This rearrangement joins TRBV12-3 or TRBV12-4 to TRBJ1-5, with D perhaps matching TRBD1 (5 bases). V lost 3 bases and J 6 bases, leaving 12 bases between the germline ends. The CDR3 is made up of 14 amino acids. The CDR3 loop is CASSLVGGSQPQHF. CDR3 nucleotides: TGTGCCAGCAGTTTGGTGGGGGGGAGTCAGCCCCAGCATTTT.

A note on this clonotype: As the CDR3 is not closed by the conserved phenylalanine or tryptophan, this likely results from a read error. The chain employs TRBV28 and TRBJ2-7, with D tentatively TRBD1 (6 bases). V shed 5 bases and J shed 4 bases, with 12 bases lying between them. The CDR3 runs to 13 residues. Germline V gene sequence: CDR1 MDHEN, CDR2 SYDVKM. CDR3 residues: CASSRYRVYEQYY. The CDR3 DNA reads TGTGCCAGCAGTCGTTACAGGGTATACGAGCAGTACTAC.

This clonotype has a single count. The chain is built from TRBV6-2 or TRBV6-3 and TRBJ1-2, with 9 bases fitting TRBD1. Germline V CDR1 and CDR2: MNHEY, SVGEGT. The CDR3 length is 16 residues. V lost 7 bases and J lost 3; bases outside the gene matches: 12. CDR3 region: CASTDAPGQGHYGYTF. The DNA for the CDR3 is TGTGCCAGCACCGATGCACCGGGACAGGGCCACTATGGCTACACCTTC.

The CDR3 DNA reads TGTGCCATCAGTGACAGGGAAGAGTATAGCAATCAGCCCCAGCATTTT. Translated: CAISDREEYSNQPQHF. V is TRBV10-3 and J is TRBJ1-5; D perhaps matches TRBD1 (5 bases). V was cut by 3 bases and J by 0 bases, with 12 bases left in between. CDR1 ENHRY and CDR2 SYGVKD come from the germline V gene. The CDR3 loop spans 16 amino acids.

This chain connects TRBV29-1 to TRBJ2-5; D uncertain. Germline CDR1 is SQVTM and CDR2 is ANQGSEA. CDR3 length equals 12 residues. V lost 3 bases and J lost 2, with 7 bases in between. CDR3 in DNA: TGCAGCGTTGACGGTAGGCAAGAGACCCAGTACTTC. Encoded protein: CSVDGRQETQYF. The full variable domain, with the rest looked up from reference TRBV29-1 and TRBJ2-5, is SAVISQKPSRDICQRGTSLTIQCQVDSQVTMMFWYRQQPGQSLTLIATANQGSEATYESGFVIDKFPISRPNLTFSTLTVSNMSPEDSSIYLCSVDGRQETQYFGPGTRLLVL.

V usage is TRBV3-1 and J usage is TRBJ2-1, with D perhaps TRBD1 (5 bases). V was trimmed by 1 base and J by 7 bases, leaving 11 bases between them. Germline lookup yields CDR1 LGHDT and CDR2 YNNKEL (reference sequence). The CDR3 extends over 14 amino acids. This chain's CDR3 is CASSQGRGGNEQFF. The CDR3, as DNA: TGTGCCAGCAGCCAAGGAAGGGGTGGGAATGAGCAGTTCTTC.

The chain has TRBV20-1 and TRBJ2-1; TRBD2 is a possible D gene (6 bases). CDR1 and CDR2 from the germline V gene are DFQATT and SNEGSKA (reference sequence). The germline V and J ends were trimmed by 4 bases and 9 bases, with 16 bases remaining between them. There are 13 residues in the CDR3. The chain's CDR3 is CSAIAAQSGEQFF. The CDR3 DNA follows: TGCAGTGCTATAGCGGCCCAGAGCGGTGAGCAGTTCTTC.

The rearrangement joins TRBV3-1 to TRBJ2-1; TRBD2 aligns across 9 bases. Germline V gives CDR1 LGHDT, CDR2 YNNKEL (reference sequence). The trim removed 5 bases at V and 4 bases at J, leaving 6 bases unmatched. The CDR3 is 15 amino acids. The CDR3 coding sequence is TGTGCCAGCAGCGGCATAGCGGGGGTGTACAATGAGCAGTTCTTC. It is translated as CASSGIAGVYNEQFF.